The 3 T cell receptor beta chains below come from one sample, sequenced in a study of T cells after yellow fever vaccination. TCRdb processed the 5' RACE reads anew with MiXCR; each CDR3 protein has one entry. The data show just under 600,000 distinct CDR3 sequences, approximately 13% seen once. Sequencing was performed on PBMCs, taken on the day of the yellow fever booster vaccination. The receptors were gathered from a man aged 25 to 40 who received the YFV17D yellow fever vaccine.

The chain employs TRBV20-1 and TRBJ2-3, with 9 bases matching TRBD1. Trimming removed 6 bases from V and 0 bases from J; junction bases left unmatched: 1. In germline, CDR1 is DFQATT, CDR2 SNEGSKA (reference sequence). The CDR3 contains 13 residues. The CDR3 DNA sequence: TGCAGTGCCGACAGGGGGAGCACAGATACGCAGTATTTT. It encodes CSADRGSTDTQYF.

This clonotype has more than one count but fewer than ten. This chain links TRBV29-1 with TRBJ2-5, with D perhaps assigned TRBD1 or TRBD2 (6 bases each). The CDR3 extends over 14 amino acids. Germline CDR1 and CDR2: SQVTM and ANQGSEA. Trimming took 4 bases from V and 2 from J, leaving 14 bases between them. Here the CDR3 reads CSVVLGGVQETQYF. The CDR3 nucleotides are TGCAGCGTTGTCCTGGGGGGCGTTCAAGAGACCCAGTACTTC. Full variable domain (missing parts from reference TRBV29-1 and TRBJ2-5): SAVISQKPSRDICQRGTSLTIQCQVDSQVTMMFWYRQQPGQSLTLIATANQGSEATYESGFVIDKFPISRPNLTFSTLTVSNMSPEDSSIYLCSVVLGGVQETQYFGPGTRLLVL.

This chain connects TRBV15 to TRBJ2-7, with TRBD1 identical over 8 bases. Germline V lookup: CDR1 LNHNV, CDR2 YYDKDF (reference sequence). The junction had 9 bases not matched to a gene; V was cut back by 5 bases and J by 0 bases. The CDR3 sequence is 16 residues long. The CDR3 is CATSRDRDRISYEQYF. The CDR3 DNA reads as TGTGCCACCAGCCGGGACCGGGACAGGATCTCCTACGAGCAGTACTTC.